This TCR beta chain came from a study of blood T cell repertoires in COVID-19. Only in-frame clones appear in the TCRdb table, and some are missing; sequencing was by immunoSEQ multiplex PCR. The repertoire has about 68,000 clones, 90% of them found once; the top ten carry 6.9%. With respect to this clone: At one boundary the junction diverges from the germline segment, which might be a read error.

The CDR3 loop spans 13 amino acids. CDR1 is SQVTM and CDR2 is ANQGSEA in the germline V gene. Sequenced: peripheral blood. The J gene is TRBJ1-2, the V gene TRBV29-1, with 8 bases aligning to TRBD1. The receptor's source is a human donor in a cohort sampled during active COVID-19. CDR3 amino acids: CSVGEDRGYGAFF. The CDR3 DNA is TGCAGCGTTGGTGAAGACAGGGGATACGGGGCCTTCTTC.